This is a list of T cell receptor beta chains from one sample in a study of blood T cell repertoires in COVID-19. The method was immunoSEQ multiplex PCR; TCRdb's version includes in-frame clones alone and lacks a portion of them. The sample lists some 300,000 clones; roughly 89% were seen once. Sequenced material: PBMCs or T cells enriched from blood (not recorded which). The receptor source for this set is a woman between 45 and 60 years old who had been exposed to COVID-19. CDR3s include the opening cysteine and the closing phenylalanine or tryptophan. A D gene is named only where the DNA matches it firmly. The size field is filled for only some rows; it gives once, few, many or a size class.

TGTGCCAGCGCCAGTAGCCGTGAAGCTTTCTTT	CASASSREAFF	TRBJ1-1	NA	11	NA	TRBV28
TGTGCCAGCAGCCAAGTCCGGACAGGGTTTGGCGAGACCCAGTACTTC	CASSQVRTGFGETQYF	TRBJ2-5	NA	16	TRBD1	TRBV14
TGTGCCATCAGTGAGTCGGGGGACTCTAACTATGGCTACACCTTC	CAISESGDSNYGYTF	TRBJ1-2	many	15	NA	TRBV10-3
TGTGCCATCAGTTGGACTAGCGGGGGGGAGGGAGAGACCCAGTACTTC	CAISWTSGGEGETQYF	TRBJ2-5	once	16	TRBD2	TRBV10-3
TGTGCCAGCAGCAAAGGACAGGGGGCCTACGAGCAGTACTTC	CASSKGQGAYEQYF	TRBJ2-7	few	14	TRBD1	TRBV7-9
TGTGCCAGCAGCGTACCTCAAGAGTCACCGAACACCGGGGAGCTGTTTTTT	CASSVPQESPNTGELFF	TRBJ2-2	once	17	NA	TRBV9
TGTGCCAGCAAGGCCGGACTTAGCACAGATACGCAGTATTTT	CASKAGLSTDTQYF	TRBJ2-3	NA	14	NA	TRBV2
TGTGCCAGCAGCCGACTAGCGGGCCAGGCTGAGCAGTTCTTC	CASSRLAGQAEQFF	TRBJ2-1	NA	14	TRBD2	TRBV3-1/TRBV3-2
TGTGCCAGCAGCCCCACTGACAGGGGGGGACAAGAGACCCAGTACTTC	CASSPTDRGGQETQYF	TRBJ2-5	NA	16	TRBD1	TRBV7-9
TGTGCCAGCAGCCAAGATAACCCCTTTAGAACCGGGGAGCTGTTTTTT	CASSQDNPFRTGELFF	TRBJ2-2	NA	16	NA	TRBV4-2
TGCAGTGCTAGTGATCAGGTCTATGGCTACACCTTC	CSASDQVYGYTF	TRBJ1-2	NA	12	NA	TRBV20-1
TGTGCCAGTAGAGGAGTGGGACTAGCGATTGAGCAGTTCTTC	CASRGVGLAIEQFF	TRBJ2-1	NA	14	TRBD2	TRBV19
TGTGCCAGCAGCAAAGGGACTCACGGCTACACCTTC	CASSKGTHGYTF	TRBJ1-2	NA	12	NA	TRBV28
TGCGCCAGCAGCTTGATGGACAGGCCCGGGGCTGAAGCTTTCTTT	CASSLMDRPGAEAFF	TRBJ1-1	NA	15	TRBD1	TRBV5-1
TGTGCCAGCGATAAGGTAGCGGGGGGCCAACAAGAGACCCAGTACTTC	CASDKVAGGQQETQYF	TRBJ2-5	NA	16	TRBD2	TRBV2
TGTGCCAGCAGCCAGGAACCGGGACAACCCAAGAACAATGAGCAGTTCTTC	CASSQEPGQPKNNEQFF	TRBJ2-1	NA	17	NA	TRBV3-1/TRBV3-2
TGTGCCAGCAGCTCCAGCGCGGCAGATACGCAGTATTTT	CASSSSAADTQYF	TRBJ2-3	NA	13	NA	TRBV7-9
TGTGCCAGCAGCCAATACGGGGGGTTGGAGACCCAGTACTTC	CASSQYGGLETQYF	TRBJ2-5	NA	14	TRBD2	TRBV14
TGTGCCATCAGTAAAGGGGACTCCTACAATGAGCAGTTCTTC	CAISKGDSYNEQFF	TRBJ2-1	NA	14	NA	TRBV10-3
TGTGCCAGCAGTTATATACCGGGACACAGGAACACTGAAGCTTTCTTT	CASSYIPGHRNTEAFF	TRBJ1-1	NA	16	NA	TRBV27
TGTGCCAGTAGTATGAGCGGGCTAGCGGGAACCTACGAGCAGTACTTC	CASSMSGLAGTYEQYF	TRBJ2-7	NA	16	TRBD2	TRBV19
TGTGCCAGCAGCCGGAGACAGGGGACCTACGAGCAGTACTTC	CASSRRQGTYEQYF	TRBJ2-7	NA	14	TRBD1	TRBV3-1/TRBV3-2